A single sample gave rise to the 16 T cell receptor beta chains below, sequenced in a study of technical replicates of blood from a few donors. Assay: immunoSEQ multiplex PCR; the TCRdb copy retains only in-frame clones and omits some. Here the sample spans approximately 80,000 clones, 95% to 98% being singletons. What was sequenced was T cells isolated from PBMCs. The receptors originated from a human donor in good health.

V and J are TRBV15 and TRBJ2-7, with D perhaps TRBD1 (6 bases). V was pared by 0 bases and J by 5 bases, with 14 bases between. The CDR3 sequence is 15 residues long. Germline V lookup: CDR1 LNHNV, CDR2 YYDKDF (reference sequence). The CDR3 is CATSREKQGYDEQYF. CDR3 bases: TGTGCCACCAGCAGAGAAAAACAGGGTTACGACGAGCAGTACTTC.

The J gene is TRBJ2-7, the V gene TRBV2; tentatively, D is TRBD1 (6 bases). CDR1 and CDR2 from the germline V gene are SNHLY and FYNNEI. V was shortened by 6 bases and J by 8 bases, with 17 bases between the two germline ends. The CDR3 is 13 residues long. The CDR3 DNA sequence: TGTGCCAGCAGCGCCCCGGACAGAACAAAGCAGTACTTC. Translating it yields CASSAPDRTKQYF.

CDR3 region: CASSGPSQPQHF. The CDR3, as DNA: TGTGCCAGCAGCGGTCCGAGTCAGCCCCAGCATTTT. This sequence joins TRBV7-2 and TRBJ1-5; no firm D call. This CDR3 is 12 amino acids long. The germline V gene has CDR1 SGHTA and CDR2 FQGNSA. Trimming took 5 bases from V and 6 from J, leaving 8 bases between them.

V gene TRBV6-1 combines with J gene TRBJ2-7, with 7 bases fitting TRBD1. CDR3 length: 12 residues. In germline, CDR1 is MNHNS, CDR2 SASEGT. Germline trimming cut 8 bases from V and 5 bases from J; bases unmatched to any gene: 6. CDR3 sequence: CASVDRLNEQYF. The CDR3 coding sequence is TGTGCCAGCGTGGACAGGTTGAACGAGCAGTACTTC.

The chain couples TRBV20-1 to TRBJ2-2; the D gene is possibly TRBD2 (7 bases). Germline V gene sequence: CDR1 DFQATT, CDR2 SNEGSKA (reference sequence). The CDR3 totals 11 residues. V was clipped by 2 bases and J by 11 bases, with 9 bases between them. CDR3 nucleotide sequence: TGCAGTGCTAGAAGGGGGGGAGAGCTGTTTTTT. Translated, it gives CSARRGGELFF.

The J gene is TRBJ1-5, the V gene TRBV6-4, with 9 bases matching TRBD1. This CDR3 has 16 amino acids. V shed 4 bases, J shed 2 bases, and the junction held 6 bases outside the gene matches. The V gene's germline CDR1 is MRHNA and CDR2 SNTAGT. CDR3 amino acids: CASSVGTGYGNQPQHF. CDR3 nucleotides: TGTGCCAGCAGTGTGGGGACAGGGTATGGCAATCAGCCCCAGCATTTT.

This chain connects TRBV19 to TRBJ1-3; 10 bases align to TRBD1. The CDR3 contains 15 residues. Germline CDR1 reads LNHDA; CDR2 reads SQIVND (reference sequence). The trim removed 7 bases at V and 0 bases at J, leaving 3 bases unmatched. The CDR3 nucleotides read TGTGCCAGTATCTGGACAGGGGGCTCTGGAAACACCATATATTTT. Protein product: CASIWTGGSGNTIYF. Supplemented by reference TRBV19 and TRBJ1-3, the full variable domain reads DGGITQSPKYLFRKEGQNVTLSCEQNLNHDAMYWYRQDPGQGLRLIYYSQIVNDFQKGDIAEGYSVSREKKESFPLTVTSAQKNPTAFYLCASIWTGGSGNTIYFGEGSWLTVV.

CDR3 loop: CASSPVPTGSSEQYF. CDR3 nucleotides: TGTGCCAGCTCACCGGTACCGACAGGATCTAGCGAGCAGTACTTC. This chain joins TRBV18 and TRBJ2-7; a weak D match, TRBD1 (6 bases). The V end lost 3 bases, the J end lost 6 bases, and 18 bases lay between the germline ends. Looked up from germline, CDR1 is KGHSH and CDR2 is LQKENI. The CDR3 loop spans 15 amino acids.

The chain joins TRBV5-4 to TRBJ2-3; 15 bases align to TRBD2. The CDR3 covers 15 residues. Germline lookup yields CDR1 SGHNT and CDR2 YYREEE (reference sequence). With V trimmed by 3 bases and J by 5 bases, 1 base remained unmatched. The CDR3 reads CASSSGLAGGDTQYF. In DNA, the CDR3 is TGTGCCAGCAGCTCGGGACTAGCGGGAGGAGATACGCAGTATTTT.

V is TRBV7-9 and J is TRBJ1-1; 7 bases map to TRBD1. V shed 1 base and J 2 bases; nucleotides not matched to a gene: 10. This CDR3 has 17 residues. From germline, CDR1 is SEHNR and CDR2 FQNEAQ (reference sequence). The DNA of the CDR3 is TGTGCCAGCAGCTTAGTAGACAGGGACGGACACAACACTGAAGCTTTCTTT. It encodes CASSLVDRDGHNTEAFF.

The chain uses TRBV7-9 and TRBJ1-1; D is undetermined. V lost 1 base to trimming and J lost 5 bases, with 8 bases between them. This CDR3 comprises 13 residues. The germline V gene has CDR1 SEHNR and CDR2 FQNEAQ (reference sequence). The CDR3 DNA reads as TGTGCCAGCAGCTTAGGGGTGCGGACTGAAGCTTTCTTT. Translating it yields CASSLGVRTEAFF.

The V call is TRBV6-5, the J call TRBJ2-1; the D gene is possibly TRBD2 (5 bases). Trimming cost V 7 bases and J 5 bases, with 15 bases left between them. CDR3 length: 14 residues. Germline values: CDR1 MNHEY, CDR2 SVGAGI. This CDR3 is CASKPGNSNNEQFF. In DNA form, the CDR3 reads TGTGCCAGCAAGCCGGGGAACTCGAACAATGAGCAGTTCTTC.

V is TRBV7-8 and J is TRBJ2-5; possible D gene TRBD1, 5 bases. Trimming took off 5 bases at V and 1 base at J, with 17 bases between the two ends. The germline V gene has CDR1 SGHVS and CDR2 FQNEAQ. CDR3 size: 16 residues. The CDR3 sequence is CASSLTVLRGQETQYF. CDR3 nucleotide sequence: TGTGCCAGCAGCCTAACAGTCCTTAGGGGCCAAGAGACCCAGTACTTC.

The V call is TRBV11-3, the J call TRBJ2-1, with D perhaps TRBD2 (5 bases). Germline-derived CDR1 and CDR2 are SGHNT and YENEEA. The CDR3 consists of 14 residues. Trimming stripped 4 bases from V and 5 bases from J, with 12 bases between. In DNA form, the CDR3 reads TGTGCCAGCAGCTCCCAGGACTGGAACAATGAGCAGTTCTTC. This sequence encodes CASSSQDWNNEQFF.

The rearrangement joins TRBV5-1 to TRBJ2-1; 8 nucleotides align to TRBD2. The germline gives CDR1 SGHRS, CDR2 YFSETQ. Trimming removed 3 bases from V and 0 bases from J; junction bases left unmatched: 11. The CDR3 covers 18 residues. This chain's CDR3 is CASSSGLAYESSYNEQFF. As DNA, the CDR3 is TGCGCCAGCAGCTCAGGACTAGCATATGAGAGCTCCTACAATGAGCAGTTCTTC.

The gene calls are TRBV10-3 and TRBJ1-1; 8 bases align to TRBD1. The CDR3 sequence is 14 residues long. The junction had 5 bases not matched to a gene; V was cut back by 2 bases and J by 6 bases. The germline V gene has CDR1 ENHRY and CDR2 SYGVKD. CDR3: CAISEGQGVAEAFF. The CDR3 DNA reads TGTGCCATCAGTGAGGGACAGGGAGTCGCTGAAGCTTTCTTT.